Presented here are 30 T cell receptor beta chains from one specimen sequenced in a study of T cells after yellow fever vaccination. MiXCR, applied by TCRdb to the 5' RACE reads, yields one record per CDR3 protein. The sample includes over 110,000 distinct CDR3 sequences, over 7% of them seen just once. The starting material was CD4+ T cells sorted from PBMCs, obtained 5 days after the yellow fever booster vaccination. These receptors came from a man younger than 40 who received the YFV17D yellow fever vaccine.

In this sample, this clonotype turned up many times. The V gene is TRBV7-9, the J gene TRBJ2-1, with a possible D match to TRBD2 (6 bases). V was clipped by 5 bases and J by 2 bases, with 19 bases between them. Germline V gene sequence: CDR1 SEHNR, CDR2 FQNEAQ (reference sequence). The CDR3 is 17 residues long. CDR3 nucleotide sequence: TGTGCCAGCAGCGTACCATTACGAGCGGGCCCCTACAATGAGCAGTTCTTC. Amino acid sequence: CASSVPLRAGPYNEQFF.

This clonotype was counted at least ten times. The chain has TRBV5-1 and TRBJ2-4; D perhaps matches TRBD2 (6 bases). Germline V lookup: CDR1 SGHRS, CDR2 YFSETQ. Trimming took 1 base from V and 3 from J, leaving 17 bases between them. The CDR3 covers 17 residues. CDR3 in DNA: TGCGCCAGCAGCTTGTTTGTGAGTGATAGCGGCAAAAACATTCAGTACTTC. As protein: CASSLFVSDSGKNIQYF. Complete variable domain (other parts from reference TRBV5-1 and TRBJ2-4): KAGVTQTPRYLIKTRGQQVTLSCSPISGHRSVSWYQQTPGQGLQFLFEYFSETQRNKGNFPGRFSGRQFSNSRSEMNVSTLELGDSALYLCASSLFVSDSGKNIQYFGAGTRLSVL.

There are many counts of this clonotype. The chain links TRBV2 to TRBJ2-3; 12 nucleotides match TRBD2. Germline V lookup: CDR1 SNHLY, CDR2 FYNNEI. This CDR3 is built from 15 residues. The ends lost 7 bases at V and 2 bases at J; junction bases unmatched: 4. The CDR3 bases are TGTGCCAGCAACCGACTAGCGGGAGCCACAGATACGCAGTATTTT. This gives the protein CASNRLAGATDTQYF.

The rearrangement links TRBV18 to TRBJ2-3; the match to TRBD1 covers 8 bases. Per the germline V gene, CDR1 is KGHSH and CDR2 is LQKENI. The V and J ends lost 4 bases and 3 bases, in that order; junction bases with no gene match: 3. The CDR3 loop spans 14 amino acids. Written as DNA, the CDR3 is TGTGCCAGCTCACTGGACAGGGTTACAGATACGCAGTATTTT. This sequence encodes CASSLDRVTDTQYF.

The CDR3: CASSFQPGPEETQYF. CDR3 in DNA: TGTGCCAGCAGCTTCCAGCCAGGGCCCGAAGAGACCCAGTACTTC. The rearrangement joins TRBV7-2 to TRBJ2-5, with a weak D call TRBD1 (5 bases). Germline V gives CDR1 SGHTA, CDR2 FQGNSA. The CDR3 runs 15 residues. Between the trimmed V and J ends, which lost 3 bases and 3 bases, there was a span of 14 bases.

This clonotype was detected many times. The rearrangement links TRBV12-3 or TRBV12-4 to TRBJ2-1, with D perhaps TRBD1 (5 bases). CDR3 length equals 13 residues. V was clipped by 6 bases and J by 4 bases, with 10 bases between them. CDR3 in DNA: TGTGCCAGCAGGACAGACTCTTACAATGAGCAGTTCTTC. As protein: CASRTDSYNEQFF.

This clonotype has ten or more counts. The V call is TRBV7-2, the J call TRBJ2-1; the D is unclear. CDR3 length equals 13 residues. CDR1 and CDR2 (germline): SGHTA, FQGNSA. The V end was cut by 7 bases, the J end by 9 bases, with 16 bases between. DNA for the CDR3: TGTGCCAGCACCACTCCGATAACTCCTGAGCAGTTCTTC. It encodes CASTTPITPEQFF.

In its sample, this clonotype was seen many times. The chain links TRBV27 to TRBJ1-1; D gene uncertain. The CDR3 loop spans 13 amino acids. The V end was cut by 1 base, the J end by 9 bases, with 12 bases between. CDR1 MNHEY and CDR2 SMNVEV come from the germline V gene (reference sequence). DNA of the CDR3: TGTGCCAGCAGTTTATTGGAGCGTGACAAAGCTTTCTTT. It encodes CASSLLERDKAFF.

For this clonotype: A junction boundary mismatches the germline segment, possibly from a read error. For the CDR3, the DNA is TGTACCAGCAGCTCCTCTTTGGAGGGGCTGGTCTTATTCAGGACTGAAGCTTTCTTT. This gives the protein CTSSSSLEGLVLFRTEAFF. This chain joins TRBV12-3 or TRBV12-4 and TRBJ1-1; tentatively, D is TRBD1 (5 bases). The CDR3 runs to 19 residues.

The chain joins TRBV13 to TRBJ2-7; D gene uncertain. Trimming removed 5 bases from V and 1 base from J, with 12 bases in between. This CDR3 is built from 14 residues. In germline, CDR1 is PRHDT, CDR2 FYEKMQ (reference sequence). The CDR3, as DNA: TGTGCCAGCAGCCTCCCCGGCGGTTCCTACGAGCAGTACTTC. Amino acids: CASSLPGGSYEQYF.

This clonotype was detected many times. The chain recombines TRBV7-2 with TRBJ2-1; TRBD2 matches 13 bases. Germline V lookup: CDR1 SGHTA, CDR2 FQGNSA. This CDR3 has 15 amino acids. After removal of 6 bases from V and 7 bases from J, the junction contained 6 bases not matched to a gene. CDR3 DNA sequence: TGTGCCAGCAGACTAGCGGGAGGGCGCATGAATGAGCAGTTCTTC. It encodes CASRLAGGRMNEQFF. Full variable domain (missing parts from reference TRBV7-2 and TRBJ2-1): GAGVSQSPSNKVTEKGKDVELRCDPISGHTALYWYRQSLGQGLEFLIYFQGNSAPDKSGLPSDRFSAERTGGSVSTLTIQRTQQEDSAVYLCASRLAGGRMNEQFFGPGTRLTVL.

This clonotype was recorded at least ten times. This sequence joins TRBV27 and TRBJ2-3; 12 bases match TRBD2. The germline V gene has CDR1 MNHEY and CDR2 SMNVEV (reference sequence). Trimming removed 5 bases from V and 7 bases from J; junction bases left unmatched: 10. The CDR3 extends over 16 amino acids. The CDR3 bases are TGTGCCAGCAGTACACACTCTAGCGGGAGGGGAAATACGCAGTATTTT. Translated: CASSTHSSGRGNTQYF.

This clonotype was counted at least ten times. The V and J genes are TRBV5-1 and TRBJ2-1, with 8 bases matching TRBD2. J lost 0 bases, V lost 0 bases, and 11 bases had no gene match. The CDR3 spans 19 residues. Germline V CDR1 and CDR2: SGHRS, YFSETQ. CDR3 in DNA: TGCGCCAGCAGCTTGGGTCTAGCGGGTGCAGGAAGCTCCTACAATGAGCAGTTCTTC. This encodes CASSLGLAGAGSSYNEQFF. The variable domain in full, completed from reference TRBV5-1 and TRBJ2-1, reads KAGVTQTPRYLIKTRGQQVTLSCSPISGHRSVSWYQQTPGQGLQFLFEYFSETQRNKGNFPGRFSGRQFSNSRSEMNVSTLELGDSALYLCASSLGLAGAGSSYNEQFFGPGTRLTVL.

This clonotype was observed many times. The chain employs TRBV7-2 and TRBJ2-1; D remains ambiguous. The CDR3 is 15 residues long. Trimming shortened V by 5 bases and J by 0 bases, and 11 bases separated the two germline ends. The germline gives CDR1 SGHTA, CDR2 FQGNSA. CDR3 coding DNA: TGTGCCAGCAGCCTGGCCTTCAGCTCCTACAATGAGCAGTTCTTC. Translating it yields CASSLAFSSYNEQFF.

The sample holds many counts of this clonotype. CDR3: CASSLAGLGYEQYF. CDR3 DNA: TGTGCCAGCAGCTTGGCGGGACTAGGCTACGAGCAGTACTTC. The chain uses TRBV7-2 and TRBJ2-7; TRBD2 matches 8 bases. The length of the CDR3 is 14 residues. The germline gives CDR1 SGHTA, CDR2 FQGNSA. V was clipped by 3 bases and J by 3 bases; unmatched bases: 4.

To note about this clonotype: A much more abundant neighbour one base away suggests this may be a read error. J is TRBJ2-7 and V is TRBV29-1; tentatively, D is TRBD2 (6 bases). Germline assignment: CDR1 SQVTM and CDR2 ANQGSEA. This CDR3 has 14 residues. Deletions cut 4 bases from V and 0 bases from J, with 13 bases between. CDR3 region: CSVGGRFGSYEQYF. The CDR3 region has the DNA TGCAGCGTTGGAGGGAGGTTCGGCTCCTACGAGCAGTACTTC.

This clonotype was recorded at least ten times. V and J are TRBV20-1 and TRBJ2-1, with D perhaps TRBD1 or TRBD2 (5 bases each). The CDR3 loop spans 14 amino acids. V was cut by 6 bases and J by 11 bases, with 23 bases left in between. From germline, CDR1 is DFQATT and CDR2 SNEGSKA (reference sequence). CDR3 in amino acids: CSAGVATTEGKQFF. CDR3 DNA: TGCAGTGCCGGAGTGGCAACCACTGAGGGGAAGCAGTTCTTC.

This clonotype was detected many times. The genes are TRBV9 and TRBJ2-5, with 9 positions matching TRBD2. Germline V gene lookup returns CDR1 SGDLS and CDR2 YYNGEE. This CDR3 is built from 15 residues. Unmatched junction bases numbered 9, after V lost 0 bases and J lost 9 bases. CDR3 amino acids: CASSVGDSGSFPQYF. The CDR3 DNA reads as TGTGCCAGCAGCGTAGGAGATAGCGGGAGTTTTCCCCAGTACTTC.

This clonotype showed up many times. The chain has TRBV7-2 and TRBJ2-3; D is perhaps TRBD1 or TRBD2 (5 bases each). CDR3 size: 15 residues. CDR1 SGHTA and CDR2 FQGNSA come from the germline V gene. V lost 2 bases, J lost 0 bases, and 9 bases lay in between. In DNA, the CDR3 is TGTGCCAGCAGCTTACGGGGCCCTAGCACAGATACGCAGTATTTT. Translation: CASSLRGPSTDTQYF. Combining the CDR3 with reference TRBV7-2 and TRBJ2-3 gives the whole variable domain GAGVSQSPSNKVTEKGKDVELRCDPISGHTALYWYRQSLGQGLEFLIYFQGNSAPDKSGLPSDRFSAERTGGSVSTLTIQRTQQEDSAVYLCASSLRGPSTDTQYFGPGTRLTVL.

This clonotype came up many times. CDR3 sequence reads: CASSLSLGQGFEQYF. The CDR3 DNA is TGTGCCAGCAGTTTATCCCTGGGACAGGGGTTCGAGCAGTACTTC. This chain joins TRBV28 and TRBJ2-7; 10 bases map to TRBD1. V trimming: 1 base; J trimming: 6 bases; junction bases outside the gene matches: 6. The CDR3 is made up of 15 amino acids. Germline V CDR1 and CDR2: MDHEN, SYDVKM.

In its sample, this clonotype was seen many times. The chain employs TRBV20-1 and TRBJ2-3; D is unclear. Germline assignment: CDR1 DFQATT and CDR2 SNEGSKA (reference sequence). V was clipped by 4 bases and J by 1 base, with 6 bases between them. The CDR3 has 12 residues. The CDR3: CSATDGTDTQYF. For the CDR3, the DNA is TGCAGTGCTACCGACGGCACAGATACGCAGTATTTT.

For this clonotype: A much larger clone differs from this one at a single base, so this may be a read error. V and J are TRBV3-1 and TRBJ1-1, with a possible D match to TRBD1 (5 bases). There are 14 residues in the CDR3. CDR1 is LGHDT and CDR2 is YNNKEL in the germline V gene (reference sequence). The CDR3 DNA follows: TGTGCCAGCAGCCAAGAGGGGGGGAACACTGAAGTTTTCTTT. Protein sequence: CASSQEGGNTEVFF.

In this sample, this clonotype turned up many times. This chain connects TRBV15 to TRBJ2-3; TRBD2 aligns across 8 bases. The CDR3 has 17 amino acids. Looked up from germline, CDR1 is LNHNV and CDR2 is YYDKDF (reference sequence). V was clipped by 3 bases and J by 5 bases; unmatched bases: 13. The CDR3 region is CATSRMSSGTGGDTQYF. CDR3 in DNA: TGTGCCACCAGCAGGATGAGTAGCGGGACGGGTGGAGATACGCAGTATTTT.

This clonotype was seen ten or more times. The rearrangement uses TRBV15 and TRBJ2-7; 9 nucleotides line up with TRBD1. Looked up from germline, CDR1 is LNHNV and CDR2 is YYDKDF (reference sequence). The CDR3 has 13 amino acids. Trimming cost V 3 bases and J 7 bases; bases outside gene matches: 4. The CDR3 nucleotides read TGTGCCACCAGCAGGGGACAGGGAGGAGAGCAGTACTTC. This codes for CATSRGQGGEQYF.

The rearrangement links TRBV11-2 to TRBJ2-6; the D is unclear. The germline gives CDR1 SGHAT, CDR2 FQNNGV. This CDR3 is 17 amino acids long. The V end lost 2 bases, the J end lost 0 bases, and 11 bases lay between the germline ends. In nucleotides, the CDR3 is TGTGCCAGCAGCTTACACGGTTACCCCTCTGGGGCCAACGTCCTGACTTTC. Encoded protein: CASSLHGYPSGANVLTF.

Ten or more counts support this clonotype. V is TRBV5-5 and J is TRBJ2-5; D assignment may be TRBD1 or TRBD2 (5 bases each). Germline CDR1 SGHKS, CDR2 YYEKEE (reference sequence). The CDR3 contains 14 residues. V shed 3 bases and J shed 4 bases, with 13 bases lying between them. CDR3 region: CASSSVRGPETQYF. The CDR3 region has the DNA TGTGCCAGCAGCTCGGTGAGGGGCCCAGAGACCCAGTACTTC. Complete variable domain (other parts from reference TRBV5-5 and TRBJ2-5): DAGVTQSPTHLIKTRGQQVTLRCSPISGHKSVSWYQQVLGQGPQFIFQYYEKEERGRGNFPDRFSARQFPNYSSELNVNALLLGDSALYLCASSSVRGPETQYFGPGTRLLVL.

In its sample, this clonotype was seen many times. The chain recombines TRBV27 with TRBJ2-1; D is unresolved. The CDR3 runs to 14 residues. The germline CDR1 and CDR2 sequences are MNHEY and SMNVEV (reference sequence). Trimming pared 3 bases from V and 8 bases from J, leaving 14 bases between. CDR3 nucleotide sequence: TGTGCCAGCAGTTTTTTGTCCCCCCCGCATGAGCAGTTCTTC. As protein: CASSFLSPPHEQFF.

This clonotype appeared many times. The chain couples TRBV9 to TRBJ2-1; 10 nucleotides align to TRBD2. The V segment lost 0 bases and the J segment 7 bases; nucleotides outside the gene matches: 10. This CDR3 is built from 17 residues. Germline V lookup: CDR1 SGDLS, CDR2 YYNGEE. CDR3 nucleotide sequence: TGTGCCAGCAGCGTAGGTAGGGGAGGACTAGCGGTGAATGAGCAGTTCTTC. Its translation is CASSVGRGGLAVNEQFF.

This clonotype has ten or more counts. One junction end disagrees with the germline gene, perhaps due to a read error. J is TRBJ2-1 and V is TRBV7-2, with 10 bases lining up with TRBD2. The germline V gene has CDR1 SGHTA and CDR2 FQGNSA. The CDR3 covers 15 residues. CDR3 sequence (DNA): TGCGCCAGCAGCCCTAGCGGGAGCTCCTACAATGAGCAGTTCTTC. It is translated as CASSPSGSSYNEQFF.

This clonotype was observed at least ten times. V is TRBV6-5 and J is TRBJ1-6; no clear D gene. Per the germline V gene, CDR1 is MNHEY and CDR2 is SVGAGI. The CDR3 runs 14 residues. Trimming shortened V by 2 bases and J by 8 bases, and 10 bases separated the two germline ends. This CDR3 reads CASSYRESHSPLHF. The CDR3 DNA sequence: TGTGCCAGCAGTTACCGGGAGAGCCATTCACCCCTCCACTTT.